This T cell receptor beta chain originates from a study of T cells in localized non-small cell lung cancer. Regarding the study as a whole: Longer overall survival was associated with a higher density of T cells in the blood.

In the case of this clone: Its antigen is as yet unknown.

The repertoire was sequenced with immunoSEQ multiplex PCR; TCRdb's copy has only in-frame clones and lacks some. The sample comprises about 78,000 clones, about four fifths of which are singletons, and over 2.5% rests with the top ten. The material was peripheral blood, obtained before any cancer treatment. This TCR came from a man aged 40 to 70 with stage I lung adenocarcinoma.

CDR3 loop: CASSSTGGNQPQHF. The CDR3 bases are TGCGCCAGCAGCTCGACAGGGGGCAATCAGCCCCAGCATTTT. This rearrangement joins TRBV5-1 to TRBJ1-5; 8 bases are a match to TRBD1. Unmatched junction bases numbered 1, after V lost 3 bases and J lost 2 bases. Germline CDR1 is SGHRS and CDR2 is YFSETQ. CDR3 length equals 14 residues.